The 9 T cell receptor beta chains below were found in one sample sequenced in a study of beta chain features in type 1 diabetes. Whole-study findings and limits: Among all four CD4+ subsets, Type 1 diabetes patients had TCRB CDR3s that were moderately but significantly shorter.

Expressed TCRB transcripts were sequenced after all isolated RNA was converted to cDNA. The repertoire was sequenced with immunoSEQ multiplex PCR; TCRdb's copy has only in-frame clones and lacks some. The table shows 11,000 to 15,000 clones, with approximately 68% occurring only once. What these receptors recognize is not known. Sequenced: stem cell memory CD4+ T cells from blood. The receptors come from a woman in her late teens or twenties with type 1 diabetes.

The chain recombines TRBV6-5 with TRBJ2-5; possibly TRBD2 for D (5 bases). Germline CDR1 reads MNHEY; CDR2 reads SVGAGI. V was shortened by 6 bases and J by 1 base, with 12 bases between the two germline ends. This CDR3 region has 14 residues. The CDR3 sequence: CASSPGEGQETQYF. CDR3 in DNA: TGTGCCAGCAGCCCCGGTGAGGGCCAAGAGACCCAGTACTTC.

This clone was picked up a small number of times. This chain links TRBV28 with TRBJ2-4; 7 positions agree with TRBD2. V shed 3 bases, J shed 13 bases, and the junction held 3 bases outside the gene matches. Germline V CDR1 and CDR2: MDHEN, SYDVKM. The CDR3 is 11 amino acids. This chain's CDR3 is CASSLGGEQYF. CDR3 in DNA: TGTGCCAGCAGTTTGGGAGGGGAACAGTACTTC.

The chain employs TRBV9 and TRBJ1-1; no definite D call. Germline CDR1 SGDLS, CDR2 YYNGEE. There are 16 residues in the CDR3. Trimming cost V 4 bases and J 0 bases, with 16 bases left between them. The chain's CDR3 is CASSPQGGTLNTEAFF. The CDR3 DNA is TGTGCCAGCAGCCCCCAAGGCGGCACCTTGAACACTGAAGCTTTCTTT. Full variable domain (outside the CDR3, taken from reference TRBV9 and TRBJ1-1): DSGVTQTPKHLITATGQRVTLRCSPRSGDLSVYWYQQSLDQGLQFLIQYYNGEERAKGNILERFSAQQFPDLHSELNLSSLELGDSALYFCASSPQGGTLNTEAFFGQGTRLTVV.

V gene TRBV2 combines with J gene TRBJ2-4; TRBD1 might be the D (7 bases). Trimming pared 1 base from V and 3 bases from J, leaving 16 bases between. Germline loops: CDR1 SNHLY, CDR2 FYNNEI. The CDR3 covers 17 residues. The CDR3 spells CASSEGRGPGGKNIQYF. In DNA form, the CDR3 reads TGTGCCAGCAGTGAAGGGAGGGGGCCTGGGGGCAAAAACATTCAGTACTTC.

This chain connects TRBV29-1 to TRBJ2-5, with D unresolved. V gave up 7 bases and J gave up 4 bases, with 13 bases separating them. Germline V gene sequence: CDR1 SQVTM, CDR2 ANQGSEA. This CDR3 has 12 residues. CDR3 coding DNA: TGCAGCGCCAGTGGTCCGGGAGAGACCCAGTACTTC. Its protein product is CSASGPGETQYF.

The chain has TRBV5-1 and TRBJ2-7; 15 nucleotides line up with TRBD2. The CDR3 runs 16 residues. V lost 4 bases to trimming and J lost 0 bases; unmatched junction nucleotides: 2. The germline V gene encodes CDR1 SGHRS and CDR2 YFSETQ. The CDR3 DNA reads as TGCGCCAGCAGCCGGACTAGCGGGAGGGACTCCTACGAGCAGTACTTC. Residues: CASSRTSGRDSYEQYF.

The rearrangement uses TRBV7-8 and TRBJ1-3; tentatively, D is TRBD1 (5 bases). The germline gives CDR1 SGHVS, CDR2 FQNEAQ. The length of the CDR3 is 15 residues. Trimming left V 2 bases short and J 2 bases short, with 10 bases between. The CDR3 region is CASSLRSGAGNTIYF. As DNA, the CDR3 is TGTGCCAGCAGCTTAAGGTCGGGGGCTGGAAACACCATATATTTT.

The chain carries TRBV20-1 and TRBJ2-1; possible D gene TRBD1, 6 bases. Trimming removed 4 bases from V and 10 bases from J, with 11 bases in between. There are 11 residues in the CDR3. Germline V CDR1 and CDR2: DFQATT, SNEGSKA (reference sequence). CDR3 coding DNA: TGCAGTGCTATGACAGGTGCCGAGCAGTTCTTC. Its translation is CSAMTGAEQFF.

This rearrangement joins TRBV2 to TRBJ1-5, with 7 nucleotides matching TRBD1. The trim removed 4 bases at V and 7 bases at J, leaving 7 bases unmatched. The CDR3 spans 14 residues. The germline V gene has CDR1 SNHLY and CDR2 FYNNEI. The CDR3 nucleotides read TGTGCCAGCAGTGCCGGGACAGTGGAACAGCCCCAGCATTTT. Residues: CASSAGTVEQPQHF.